This entry describes one T cell receptor beta chain. Its antigen is unknown. This entry is derived from a study of CD8 T cells in ankylosing spondylitis. Overall study findings and caveats: Typical of ankylosing spondylitis blood, it appeared, was a TCR beta motif of fewer than 10 highly homologous variants.

TCRdb re-analysed the 5' RACE reads in MiXCR, keeping a single row per CDR3 protein. The sample has some 240,000 distinct CDR3 sequences, about 9.1% seen once. Germline assignment: CDR1 SGHTA and CDR2 FQGNSA. The J segment lost 9 bases and the V segment lost 2 bases, leaving 9 bases of the junction unmatched. The CDR3 runs 16 residues. The chain couples TRBV7-2 to TRBJ2-1; TRBD2 aligns across 11 bases. The TCR comes from a male donor with ankylosing spondylitis or in good health (not recorded which). Sequencing was carried out using blood, either unsorted or a sorted T cell fraction (not recorded which). The CDR3 sequence is CASSLRVAGGPREQFF. CDR3 nucleotides: TGTGCCAGCAGCTTAAGAGTAGCGGGAGGGCCACGTGAGCAGTTCTTC.